The present TCR beta chain was sequenced within a study of vaccination effects on CD4 cells after COVID-19. The V gene end was trimmed by 6 bases and the J gene end by 1 base; junction bases not matched to a gene: 4. CDR3 length: 15 residues. Germline-derived CDR1 and CDR2 are SGHRS and YFSETQ. Sequencing was performed with immunoSEQ multiplex PCR; in TCRdb, only in-frame clones are kept and a portion is missing. The repertoire holds about 79,000 clones, with about 74% as singletons. In the ViraFEST assay, antigen-specific CD4+ clonotypes were identified by expansion after peptide-pool stimulation. Culturing for about ten days preceded CD4+ T cell isolation. In the case of this clone: The antigen is undetermined.

Specimen: CD4+ T cells from PBMCs cultured with HCoV-229E spike peptides, collected before COVID-19 vaccination. This clonotype was sampled from a human donor who received a COVID-19 vaccine. The J gene is TRBJ2-5, the V gene TRBV5-1; 12 nucleotides agree with TRBD2. CDR3 DNA: TGCGCCAGCACCCCACTAGCGGGGGGCCAAGAGACCCAGTACTTC. It translates to CASTPLAGGQETQYF. The whole variable domain, filled in from reference TRBV5-1 and TRBJ2-5, reads KAGVTQTPRYLIKTRGQQVTLSCSPISGHRSVSWYQQTPGQGLQFLFEYFSETQRNKGNFPGRFSGRQFSNSRSEMNVSTLELGDSALYLCASTPLAGGQETQYFGPGTRLLVL.